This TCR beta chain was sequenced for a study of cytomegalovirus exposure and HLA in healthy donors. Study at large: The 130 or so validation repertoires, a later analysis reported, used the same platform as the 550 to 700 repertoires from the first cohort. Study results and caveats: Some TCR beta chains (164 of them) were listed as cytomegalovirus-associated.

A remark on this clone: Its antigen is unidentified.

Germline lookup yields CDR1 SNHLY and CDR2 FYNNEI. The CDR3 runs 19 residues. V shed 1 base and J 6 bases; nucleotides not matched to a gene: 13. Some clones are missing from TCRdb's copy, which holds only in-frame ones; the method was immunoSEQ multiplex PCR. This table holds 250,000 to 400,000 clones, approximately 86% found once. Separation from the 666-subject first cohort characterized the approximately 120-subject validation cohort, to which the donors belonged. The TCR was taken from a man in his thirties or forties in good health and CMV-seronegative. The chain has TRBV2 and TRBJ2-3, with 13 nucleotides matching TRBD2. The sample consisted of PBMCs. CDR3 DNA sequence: TGTGCCAGCAGTGAAGTGTGGACTAGCGGGGGTCTCCTAGTGGATACGCAGTATTTT. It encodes CASSEVWTSGGLLVDTQYF.